This T cell receptor beta chain stems from a study of blood T cell repertoires in COVID-19. For the study at large: The United States, Italy and Spain provided the acute and convalescent COVID-19 samples. The analysed material was cDNA or gDNA that came from T cells, B-cell-depleted T cells, or PBMCs.

How the authors handled the data: Quantification of nucleated cells was approximated via reference gene primer amplification. Profiling relied on immunoSEQ multiplex PCR, and the TCRdb table lists in-frame clones only, not all of them. V and J calls and clone size follow that table, whereas D and trimming were derived from the DNA. This sample has 170,000 or so clones, with 65% to 90% found just once. The CDR3 runs to 13 residues. V was pared by 5 bases and J by 7 bases, with 14 bases between. Germline CDR1 MNHEY, CDR2 SVGEGT. The rearrangement links TRBV6-2 or TRBV6-3 to TRBJ1-1; TRBD1 is a possible D gene (5 bases). The TCR was taken from a human donor in a cohort sampled during active COVID-19. The sequenced sample was peripheral blood. CDR3 in amino acids: CASSPGWRGEAFF. In DNA, the CDR3 is TGTGCCAGCAGTCCAGGGTGGAGGGGTGAAGCTTTCTTT.